This T cell receptor beta chain came from a study of OX40 agonist ivuxolimab in advanced cancers. Study-level background: Ivuxolimab was an agonistic, fully human IgG2 monoclonal antibody directed against OX40 (CD134), a costimulatory receptor. Intravenous ivuxolimab was administered to patients every 2 weeks at six dose levels: 0.01, 0.1, 0.3, 1.5, 3 and 10 mg/kg. Of the 50 to 55 patients in dose escalation, 19 had hepatocellular carcinoma, some 15 had melanoma, 9 had renal cell carcinoma and 9 had head and neck cancer. In the dose-escalation cohort, roughly 80% of patients were male, and the mean age was approximately 64 years, with a range of roughly 20 to 80. Patients were allowed to have had prior anti-PD-1, anti-PD-L1 or anti-CTLA-4 therapy, and approximately 40% of the dose-escalation patients had previously received checkpoint inhibitors. Three dose-escalation patients achieved partial responses, one with hepatocellular carcinoma and two with cutaneous melanoma. Peripheral TCRbeta sequencing aimed to test whether ivuxolimab altered TCR sequence diversity and caused clonal T-cell expansion. The monotherapy dose-escalation portion (N = 52 patients) of the phase I ivuxolimab trial is reported in the paper.

The trial excluded patients who had a history of autoimmune disease or who were on systemic immunosuppression. Peripheral blood for TCR sequencing was drawn from every dose cohort at baseline, at cycle 4 day 1 and at cycle 7 day 1. The samples were drawn from a first-in-human, open-label, multicenter phase I dose-escalation trial of ivuxolimab. The trial enrolled adults with locally advanced or metastatic head and neck squamous cell, hepatocellular, melanoma or renal cell carcinoma. Before TCR sequencing, CD4+ T cells and CD8+ T cells were sorted from peripheral blood as separate populations. Taken from the germline V gene, the CDR1 and CDR2 loops are SGHDT and YYEEEE. Germline trimming amounts to 4 bases on V and 0 bases on J, with 3 as the count of junction bases outside the gene matches. CDR3 length: 16 amino acids, cysteine to phenylalanine. The sequence is cut down to CDR3 DNA, 48 bases in frame from base 1.

For sequencing of the TCRbeta CDR3 region, genomic DNA was extracted from the sorted cells. The immunoSEQ Assay was used to sequence the TCRbeta CDR3 regions. Not all clones reach the TCRdb copy of this immuneACCESS table, which keeps in-frame sequences only. Checked studies attribute under half of the gap to unresolved V genes and leave the rest unexplained. This sample is represented by approximately 70,000 clones; approximately 80% of them were singletons. 1.1% of the sample comes from the top ten. Comment on this clone: Its target antigen remains unknown. Per-nucleotide qualities are absent, and no much larger clonotype sits a single base away.

The study at large found these results: Which antigens the clonally expanded peripheral T cells were specific for was not determined. Partial responders in the 0.1-3.0 mg/kg groups had among the lowest normalized peripheral clonal expansion, especially among CD8+ T cells. Clonal expansion of both CD4+ and CD8+ blood T cells was observed from baseline to week 6 at doses 0.1 to 3.0 mg/kg. After ivuxolimab, expanded clones were on average more numerous among CD8+ T cells than among CD4+ T cells. Low levels of normalized T-cell clonal expansion were also seen in some patients who did not respond.

Specimen: CD4+ or CD8+ T cells sorted from blood, collected in a trial of the OX40 agonist ivuxolimab. The chain uses TRBV5-6 and TRBJ2-6; 8 junctional bases match TRBD1. This TCR was sampled from an adult with an advanced solid tumor such as melanoma, head and neck, liver or kidney cancer. The CDR3 is CASSPTGGSGANVLTF. The DNA sequence reads TGTGCCAGCAGCCCCACAGGGGGCTCTGGGGCCAACGTCCTGACTTTC.